A single T cell receptor (beta chain) is shown here with its context. The antigen is unknown. Germline V lookup: CDR1 MDHEN, CDR2 SYDVKM. The CDR3 extends over 14 amino acids. After removal of 6 bases from V and 7 bases from J, the junction contained 10 bases not matched to a gene. Though nominally healthy at sampling, donors likely had unrecorded immune exposures. This PCR relied on a set of 60 Vbeta primers and 13 Jbeta primers. This table comes from immunoSEQ multiplex PCR, and its TCRdb copy is limited to in-frame clones, with some not included. The sample has about 130,000 clones, and its top ten clones hold around 2.2%. This specimen comes from a study of cytomegalovirus exposure and HLA in healthy donors. The study, taken as a whole, reports: Later analysis suggested most CMV-associated TCR beta chains were HLA-restricted. A later analysis linked some 17,000 TCR beta sequences to HLA alleles at 0.05 false discovery rate. For TCR beta chains, V- and J-gene trimming was later linked to a missense DCLRE1C variant.

The rearrangement links TRBV28 to TRBJ1-1, with TRBD1 matching over 8 bases. This receptor was obtained from a man aged 35-49 years in good health and CMV-seronegative. The specimen sequenced was PBMCs. Here the CDR3 DNA reads TGTGCCAGCAGACCCCGACAGGGGCGGTTTGAAGCTTTCTTT. Residues: CASRPRQGRFEAFF.